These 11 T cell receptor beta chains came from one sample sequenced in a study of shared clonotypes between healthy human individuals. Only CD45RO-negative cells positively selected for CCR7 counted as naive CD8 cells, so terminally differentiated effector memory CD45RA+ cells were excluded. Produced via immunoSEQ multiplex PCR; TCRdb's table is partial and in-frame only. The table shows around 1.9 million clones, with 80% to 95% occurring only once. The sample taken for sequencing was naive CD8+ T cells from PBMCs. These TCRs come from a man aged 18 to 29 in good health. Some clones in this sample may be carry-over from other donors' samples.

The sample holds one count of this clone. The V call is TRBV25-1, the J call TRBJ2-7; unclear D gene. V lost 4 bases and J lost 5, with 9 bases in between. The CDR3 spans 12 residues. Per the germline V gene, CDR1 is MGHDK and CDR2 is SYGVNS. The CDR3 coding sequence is TGTGCCAGCAGTGCCGTCTGGGACGAGCAGTACTTC. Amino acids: CASSAVWDEQYF.

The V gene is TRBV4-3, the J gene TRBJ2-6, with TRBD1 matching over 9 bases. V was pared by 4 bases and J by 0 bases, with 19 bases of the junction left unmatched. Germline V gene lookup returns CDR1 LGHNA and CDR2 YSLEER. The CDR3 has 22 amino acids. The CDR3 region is CASSPQGGQGGPGYSGANVLTF. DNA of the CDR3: TGCGCCAGCAGCCCCCAGGGGGGACAGGGAGGCCCCGGGTACTCTGGGGCCAACGTCCTGACTTTC.

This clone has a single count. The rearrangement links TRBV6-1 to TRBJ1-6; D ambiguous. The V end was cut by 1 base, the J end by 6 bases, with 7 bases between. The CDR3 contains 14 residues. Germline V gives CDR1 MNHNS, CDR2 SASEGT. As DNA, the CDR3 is TGTGCCAGCAGTGAAGGGGTTGTTAATTCACCCCTCCACTTT. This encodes CASSEGVVNSPLHF.

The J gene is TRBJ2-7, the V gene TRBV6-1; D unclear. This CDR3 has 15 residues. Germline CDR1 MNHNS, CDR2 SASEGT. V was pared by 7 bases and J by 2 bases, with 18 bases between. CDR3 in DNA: TGTGCCAGCACCACTCGACATCTCAACCCCTACGAGCAGTACTTC. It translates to CASTTRHLNPYEQYF.

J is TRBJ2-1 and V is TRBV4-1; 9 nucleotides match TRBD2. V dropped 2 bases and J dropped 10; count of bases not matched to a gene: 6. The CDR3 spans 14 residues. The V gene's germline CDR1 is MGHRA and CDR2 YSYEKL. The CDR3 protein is CASSQPLAGREQFF. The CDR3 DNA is TGCGCCAGCAGCCAACCGCTAGCGGGAAGAGAGCAGTTCTTC.

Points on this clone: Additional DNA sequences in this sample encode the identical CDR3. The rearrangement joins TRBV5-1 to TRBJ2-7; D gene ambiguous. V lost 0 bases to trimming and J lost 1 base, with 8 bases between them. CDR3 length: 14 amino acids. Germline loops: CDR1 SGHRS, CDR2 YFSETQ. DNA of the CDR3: TGCGCCAGCAGCTTGGCCGGCAATTCCTACGAGCAGTACTTC. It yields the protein CASSLAGNSYEQYF.

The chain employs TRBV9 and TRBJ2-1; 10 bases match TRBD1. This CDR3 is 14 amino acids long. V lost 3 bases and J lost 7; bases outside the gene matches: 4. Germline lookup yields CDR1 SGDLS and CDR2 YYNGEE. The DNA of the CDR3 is TGTGCCAGCAGCGACGACAGGGGGCGGAATGAGCAGTTCTTC. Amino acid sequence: CASSDDRGRNEQFF.

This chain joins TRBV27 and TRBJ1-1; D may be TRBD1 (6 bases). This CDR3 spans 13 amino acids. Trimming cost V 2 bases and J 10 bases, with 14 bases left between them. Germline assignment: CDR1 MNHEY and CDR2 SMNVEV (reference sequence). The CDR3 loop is CASSLMGGHGAFF. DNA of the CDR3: TGTGCCAGCAGTTTAATGGGGGGGCACGGAGCTTTCTTT.

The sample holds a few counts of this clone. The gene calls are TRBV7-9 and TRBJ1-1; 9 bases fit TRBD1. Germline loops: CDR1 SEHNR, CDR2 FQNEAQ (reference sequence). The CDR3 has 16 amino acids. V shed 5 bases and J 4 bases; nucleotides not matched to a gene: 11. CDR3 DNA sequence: TGTGCCAGCAGCCCGCCCCGGGACAGGGAGGCCACTGAAGCTTTCTTT. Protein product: CASSPPRDREATEAFF.

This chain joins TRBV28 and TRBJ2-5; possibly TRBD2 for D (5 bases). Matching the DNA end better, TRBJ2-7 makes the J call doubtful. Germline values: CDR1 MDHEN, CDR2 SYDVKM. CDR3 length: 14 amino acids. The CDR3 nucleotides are TGTGCCAGCAGTTTACTAGCTGGGGCCTACGAGCAGTACTTC. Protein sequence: CASSLLAGAYEQYF.

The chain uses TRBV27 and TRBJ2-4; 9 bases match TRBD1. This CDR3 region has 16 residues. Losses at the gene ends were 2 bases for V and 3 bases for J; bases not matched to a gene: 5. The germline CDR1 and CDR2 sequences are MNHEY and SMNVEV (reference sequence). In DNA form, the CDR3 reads TGTGCCAGCAGTTTAACAGGGGGCATAGGCAAAAACATTCAGTACTTC. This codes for CASSLTGGIGKNIQYF.